The 7 T cell receptor beta chains below come from one sample, sequenced in a study of cytotoxic CD8 clonotypes in ibrutinib-treated CLL (dated by TCRdb to the early 2020s). This sample's time point label indicates: progressive disease on ibrutinib. The library was built by means of the immunoSEQ multiplex PCR assay. The source is immuneACCESS, and TCRdb retained only in-frame sequences with V and J called. Part of the clones is not carried over; for the studies checked, unresolved V genes explain less than half of this, and the remainder is unexplained. In this sample the table shows tens of thousands of clones, about two thirds of which occur a single time. Roughly 7% of the sample is in the top ten clones. This specimen consisted of PBMCs, obtained at disease progression, from a patient treated with ibrutinib. The receptors shown here come from a human donor with chronic lymphocytic leukemia.

The chain joins TRBV11-3 to TRBJ2-3; 9 bases map to TRBD2. The CDR3 has 17 residues. The ends lost 1 base at V and 0 bases at J; junction bases unmatched: 5. Germline-derived CDR1 and CDR2 are SGHNT and YENEEA. The CDR3 is CASSLGQREASTDTQYF. CDR3 in DNA: TGTGCCAGCAGCTTAGGCCAGCGGGAGGCAAGCACAGATACGCAGTATTTT.

The genes are TRBV28 and TRBJ1-1; D ambiguous. V was trimmed by 3 bases and J by 2 bases, leaving 7 bases between them. CDR3 size: 13 residues. In germline, CDR1 is MDHEN, CDR2 SYDVKM. The CDR3 DNA sequence: TGTGCCAGCAGTTTGCGGATTAACACTGAAGCTTTCTTT. Amino acids: CASSLRINTEAFF.

The chain has TRBV9 and TRBJ2-4; 9 bases are shared with TRBD2. With V trimmed by 4 bases and J by 9 bases, 11 bases remained unmatched. Germline CDR1 reads SGDLS; CDR2 reads YYNGEE. The CDR3 sequence is 15 residues long. The CDR3 loop reads CASSSGRREGSIQYF. DNA for the CDR3: TGTGCCAGCAGCTCCGGACGGCGGGAGGGCAGCATTCAGTACTTC.

The chain employs TRBV29-1 and TRBJ2-1; D not certain. Germline V CDR1 and CDR2: SQVTM, ANQGSEA. The CDR3 runs to 14 residues. The CDR3: CRVSSQASYNEQFF. The CDR3 nucleotides are TGCAGAGTCTCGAGTCAAGCTTCCTACAATGAGCAGTTCTTC.

The V and J genes are TRBV27 and TRBJ2-6, with D unresolved. Germline V gene lookup returns CDR1 MNHEY and CDR2 SMNVEV (reference sequence). The CDR3 totals 13 residues. Trimming removed 6 bases from V and 0 bases from J, with 3 bases in between. The CDR3, as DNA: TGTGCCAGCAGGGCCTCTGGGGCCAACGTCCTGACTTTC. Translated: CASRASGANVLTF.

In regard to this clone: One end of the junction varies from germline; a read error may be responsible. J is TRBJ1-3 and V is TRBV19; D may be TRBD1 (5 bases). This CDR3 spans 14 amino acids. Germline CDR1 LNHDA, CDR2 SQIVND (reference sequence). The CDR3 coding sequence is TGTGCCAGTAGCCAGGCGGCCGGGGGAAGCACCATATATTTT. This encodes CASSQAAGGSTIYF. Supplemented by reference TRBV19 and TRBJ1-3, the full variable domain reads DGGITQSPKYLFRKEGQNVTLSCEQNLNHDAMYWYRQDPGQGLRLIYYSQIVNDFQKGDIAEGYSVSREKKESFPLTVTSAQKNPTAFYLCASSQAAGGSTIYFGEGSWLTVV.

This chain connects TRBV12-5 to TRBJ2-7; 11 bases match TRBD2. The CDR3 is 15 amino acids. CDR1 is LGHNT, CDR2 FRNRAP, per germline. Losses at the gene ends were 5 bases for V and 4 bases for J; bases not matched to a gene: 7. The CDR3 DNA follows: TGTGCTAGTGGTCACGGGGGACTAGCGGATTACGAGCAGTACTTC. This translates into CASGHGGLADYEQYF.